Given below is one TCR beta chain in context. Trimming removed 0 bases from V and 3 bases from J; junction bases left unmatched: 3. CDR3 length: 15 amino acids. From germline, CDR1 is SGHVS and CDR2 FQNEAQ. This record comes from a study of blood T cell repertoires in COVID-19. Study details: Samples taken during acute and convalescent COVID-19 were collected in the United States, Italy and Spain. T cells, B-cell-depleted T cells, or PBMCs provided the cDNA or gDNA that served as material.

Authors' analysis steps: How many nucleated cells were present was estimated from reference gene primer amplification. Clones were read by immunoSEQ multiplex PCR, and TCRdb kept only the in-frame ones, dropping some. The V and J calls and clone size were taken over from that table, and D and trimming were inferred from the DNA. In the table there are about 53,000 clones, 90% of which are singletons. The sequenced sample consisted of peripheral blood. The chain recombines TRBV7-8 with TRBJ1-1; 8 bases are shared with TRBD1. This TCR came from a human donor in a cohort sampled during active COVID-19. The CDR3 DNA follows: TGTGCCAGCAGCTTAGCGGGGACAGGATACACTGAAGCTTTCTTT. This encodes CASSLAGTGYTEAFF. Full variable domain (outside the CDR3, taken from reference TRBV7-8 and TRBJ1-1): GAGVSQSPRYKVAKRGQDVALRCDPISGHVSLFWYQQALGQGPEFLTYFQNEAQLDKSGLPSDRFFAERPEGSVSTLKIQRTQQEDSAVYLCASSLAGTGYTEAFFGQGTRLTVV.